This is a list of T cell receptor beta chains from one sample in a study of T cells in Graves' hyperthyroidism and ophthalmopathy. TCRdb redid the calling of the multiplex PCR reads with MiXCR, one entry per CDR3 protein. The repertoire holds approximately 620,000 distinct CDR3 sequences, with roughly 15% as singletons. The material sequenced was blood. The receptors were gathered from a woman aged 40 to 50 with Graves' ophthalmopathy. Each CDR3 is given with its conserved first and last residue. A D gene is named only where the DNA matches it firmly. A row's size may be missing; if present it is once, few, many or a size class.

v_gene	abundance	d_gene	j_gene	CDR3nt	CDR3aa
TRBV10-3	NA	TRBD1	TRBJ1-5	TGTGCCATCAGCTCACGACAGGGTGGAGTTCAGCCCCAGCATTTT	CAISSRQGGVQPQHF
TRBV28	few	TRBD1	TRBJ1-5	TGTGCCAGCACCTCGGGGACAGGGGGCGAGGCCCAGCATTTT	CASTSGTGGEAQHF
TRBV7-9	few	NA	TRBJ2-1	TGTGCCAGCAGCTTAGGGCCAGCCGGAGGGAATGAGCAGTTCTTC	CASSLGPAGGNEQFF
TRBV20-1	NA	TRBD2	TRBJ2-1	TGCAGTGCTGGGACTAGCGGGGCCCCGATTTACAATGAGCAGTTCTTC	CSAGTSGAPIYNEQFF
TRBV11-2	many	NA	TRBJ2-5	TGTGCCAGCAGCCTAGGACAGTCGAAAGAGACCCAGTACTTC	CASSLGQSKETQYF
TRBV6-1	NA	TRBD1	TRBJ1-1	TGTGCCAGCAGTAGAACAGGGGGAGAGACTGAAGCTTTCTTT	CASSRTGGETEAFF
TRBV6-2/TRBV6-3	many	TRBD1	TRBJ2-7	TGTGCCAGCAGTCGCCGGGACAGGATTGACGAGCAGTACTTC	CASSRRDRIDEQYF
TRBV20-1	NA	NA	TRBJ2-2	TGCAGTGCTACAGGAACTAACACCGGGGAGCTGTTTTTT	CSATGTNTGELFF
TRBV11-2	few	NA	TRBJ2-1	TGTGCCAGCAGCTCCTTAGCGGAATCCTACAATGAGCAGTTCTTC	CASSSLAESYNEQFF
TRBV19	NA	NA	TRBJ1-5	TGTGCCAGTAGTGGAGGTCAGCCCCAGCATTTT	CASSGGQPQHF
TRBV20-1	NA	NA	TRBJ2-2	TGCAGTGCTAGAGTGGATACCCCGGGCACCGGGGAGCTGTTTTTT	CSARVDTPGTGELFF
TRBV28	NA	NA	TRBJ1-2	TGTGCCAGTTCGGACGGAATGGTGTTCTATGGCTACACCTTC	CASSDGMVFYGYTF
TRBV30	many	NA	TRBJ1-2	TGTGCCTGGTTCAGGGACTATGGCTACACCTTC	CAWFRDYGYTF
TRBV5-1	many	NA	TRBJ1-1	TGCGCCAGCAGCCTTGGGGCAGGGTTGACTGAAGCTTTCTTT	CASSLGAGLTEAFF